Included here is one TCR beta chain sequence, with context. Antigen: not known. TCRdb's copy holds only in-frame clones and misses some; the assay was immunoSEQ multiplex PCR. The sample holds about 2.4 million clones, more than 85% seen once. These data are taken from a study of shared clonotypes between healthy human individuals. Whole-study findings and limits: An effect of sequencing depth on clonotype sharing among donors was expected. Tissues were not sampled, only blood, and their repertoires likely differ.

This CDR3 has 13 residues. Germline V CDR1 and CDR2: MNHEY, SVGAGI. V gave up 2 bases and J gave up 3 bases, with 8 bases separating them. This clonotype was sampled from a man between 18 and 35 years old in good health. Some clones in this sample may be carry-over from other donors' samples. This chain links TRBV6-5 with TRBJ2-7, with no clear D. The sample taken for sequencing was naive CD4+ T cells from PBMCs. Subset here: CD45RA+ positively selected. The CDR3 is CASSYESRYEQYF. CDR3 sequence (DNA): TGTGCCAGCAGTTACGAGTCCCGCTACGAGCAGTACTTC.